Following are 25 T cell receptor beta chains from one sample sequenced in a study of T cells after yellow fever vaccination. TCRdb reprocessed the 5' RACE reads with MiXCR, giving one entry per CDR3 protein. The sample includes roughly 120,000 distinct CDR3 sequences, about 7.2% seen only once; the top ten take 2.5% to 3.5%. The source material was CD4+ T cells sorted from PBMCs, sampled 45 days after the first yellow fever vaccination. These receptors were collected from a man between 18 and 29 years old who received the YFV17D yellow fever vaccine.

About this clonotype itself: With a much larger clone just one base away, this may be a read error. J is TRBJ2-5 and V is TRBV7-2; 10 nucleotides line up with TRBD2. The germline V gene encodes CDR1 SGHTA and CDR2 FQGNSA. The CDR3 sequence is 17 residues long. This CDR3 is CAGSLVSASGGGETQYF. The CDR3 DNA reads TGTGCCGGCAGCTTAGTTTCGGCTAGCGGGGGTGGGGAGACCCAGTACTTC.

This clonotype was picked up many times. The chain couples TRBV18 to TRBJ2-5; possible D gene TRBD1, 6 bases. Per the germline V gene, CDR1 is KGHSH and CDR2 is LQKENI. The V gene lost 4 bases and the J gene lost 5 bases, with 14 bases spanning the gap. CDR3 length: 14 residues. The CDR3 sequence: CASSLRGTEETQYF. The CDR3 coding sequence is TGTGCCAGCTCACTAAGGGGGACGGAGGAGACCCAGTACTTC. The entire variable domain, with the rest obtained from reference TRBV18 and TRBJ2-5, is as follows: NAGVMQNPRHLVRRRGQEARLRCSPMKGHSHVYWYRQLPEEGLKFMVYLQKENIIDESGMPKERFSAEFPKEGPSILRIQQVVRGDSAAYFCASSLRGTEETQYFGPGTRLLVL.

In this sample, this clonotype turned up many times. The chain is built from TRBV7-2 and TRBJ2-1, with TRBD2 identical over 7 bases. From germline, CDR1 is SGHTA and CDR2 FQGNSA. The CDR3 runs to 14 residues. J lost 8 bases, V lost 5 bases, and 9 bases had no gene match. In nucleotides, the CDR3 is TGTGCCAGCAGCCCGTGGAGGGCGGGGGATGAGCAGTTCTTC. It is translated as CASSPWRAGDEQFF.

This clonotype came up a few times. V and J are TRBV7-2 and TRBJ1-2; D perhaps matches TRBD1 (6 bases). The CDR3 has 11 residues. The ends were cut back, 0 bases at V and 13 bases at J, with 9 bases in the middle. Germline CDR1 is SGHTA and CDR2 is FQGNSA. The CDR3 protein is CASSLAGGLTF. In DNA form, the CDR3 reads TGTGCCAGCAGCTTAGCAGGGGGGCTCACCTTC.

This clonotype was seen at least ten times. The chain links TRBV12-3 or TRBV12-4 to TRBJ1-6; the D gene is possibly TRBD1 (5 bases). This CDR3 contains 14 residues. Deletions cut 5 bases from V and 7 bases from J, with 12 bases between. This CDR3 reads CASSLSRANSPLHF. Here the CDR3 DNA reads TGTGCCAGCAGTCTCTCCAGGGCCAATTCACCCCTCCACTTT.

This clonotype showed up many times. The V and J genes are TRBV21-1 and TRBJ2-1; the table calls TRBD1, which could not be checked here. TRBV21-1 is a recognized pseudogene. CDR3 size: 14 residues. The CDR3 reads CASSKGDRVCEQFF. CDR3 sequence (DNA): TGTGCCAGCAGCAAGGGGGACAGGGTTTGTGAGCAGTTCTTC.

This chain connects TRBV4-1 to TRBJ1-5; 8 nucleotides match TRBD1. Germline V gene sequence: CDR1 MGHRA, CDR2 YSYEKL. This CDR3 spans 17 amino acids. V was clipped by 0 bases and J by 2 bases; unmatched bases: 6. CDR3 loop: CASSQDARGRGNQPQHF. The CDR3 region has the DNA TGCGCCAGCAGCCAAGATGCCAGGGGGCGCGGCAATCAGCCCCAGCATTTT.

This clonotype was found many times. This rearrangement joins TRBV6-5 to TRBJ2-3; 7 bases fit TRBD2. Per the germline V gene, CDR1 is MNHEY and CDR2 is SVGAGI. V lost 0 bases and J lost 4; bases outside the gene matches: 1. The CDR3 consists of 14 residues. The CDR3 loop is CASSYSRGADTQYF. The CDR3 region has the DNA TGTGCCAGCAGTTACTCCCGGGGGGCAGATACGCAGTATTTT.

This clonotype appeared many times. The V and J genes are TRBV5-6 and TRBJ2-5; D not certain. Trimming removed 0 bases from V and 4 bases from J, with 7 bases in between. CDR1 and CDR2 from the germline V gene are SGHDT and YYEEEE. This CDR3 is 13 amino acids long. DNA of the CDR3: TGTGCCAGCAGCTTGGTCCCCGGAGAGACCCAGTACTTC. The encoded protein is CASSLVPGETQYF.

The sample holds a few counts of this clonotype. The DNA of the CDR3 is TGTGCCAGCAGTCCACCGGGGGGTTTCAGATACGAGCAGTACTTC. It encodes CASSPPGGFRYEQYF. The gene calls are TRBV6-1 and TRBJ2-7, with 7 bases fitting TRBD2. The V gene's germline CDR1 is MNHNS and CDR2 SASEGT. CDR3 length: 15 residues. With 5 bases clipped from V and 4 bases from J, the junction kept 11 bases outside the gene matches.

This clonotype was counted ten times or more. This chain uses TRBV7-2 with TRBJ2-1; D possibly corresponds to TRBD2 (7 bases). Trimming cost V 5 bases and J 4 bases, with 15 bases left between them. The CDR3 totals 15 residues. Germline V CDR1 and CDR2: SGHTA, FQGNSA. In DNA, the CDR3 is TGTGCCAGCAGCCAAAGGGGGGGAAGATACAATGAGCAGTTCTTC. It encodes CASSQRGGRYNEQFF.

This clonotype has ten or more counts. This sequence joins TRBV6-5 and TRBJ1-1; no definite D call. The V gene lost 2 bases and the J gene lost 0 bases, with 10 bases spanning the gap. Per germline, CDR1 MNHEY and CDR2 SVGAGI. There are 15 residues in the CDR3. The CDR3 region is CASSYQPNMNTEAFF. In DNA form, the CDR3 reads TGTGCCAGCAGTTACCAACCGAACATGAACACTGAAGCTTTCTTT.

This clonotype was seen repeatedly, ten times or more. The chain links TRBV20-1 to TRBJ2-5; a possible D gene is TRBD2 (5 bases). The CDR3 totals 14 residues. Trimming removed 1 base at V and 2 bases at J, with 11 bases between. Germline-derived CDR1 and CDR2 are DFQATT and SNEGSKA (reference sequence). The CDR3 sequence: CSARVQDLQETQYF. The CDR3 DNA is TGCAGTGCTAGAGTTCAGGACTTACAAGAGACCCAGTACTTC.

A note on this clonotype: A read error is possible here, since a much larger clone lies one base away. The chain joins TRBV6-5 to TRBJ1-2; tentatively, D is TRBD1 (6 bases). Germline CDR1 MNHEY, CDR2 SVGAGI. The CDR3 has 17 amino acids. CDR3 in amino acids: CAISYGNNRVFDYGYTF. In nucleotides, the CDR3 is TGTGCCATCAGTTACGGAAACAACAGGGTTTTCGACTATGGCTACACCTTC.

In this sample, this clonotype turned up many times. V and J are TRBV6-2 or TRBV6-3 and TRBJ2-7; the D is unclear. The germline V gene has CDR1 MNHEY and CDR2 SVGEGT. This CDR3 spans 15 amino acids. V was pared by 3 bases and J by 3 bases, with 15 bases between. The CDR3 protein is CASSYFNWEDYEQYF. In nucleotides, the CDR3 is TGTGCCAGCAGTTATTTCAACTGGGAAGACTACGAGCAGTACTTC.

This clonotype appeared many times. The V and J genes are TRBV6-5 and TRBJ2-1, with D tentatively TRBD1 (6 bases). CDR3 size: 12 residues. V was pared by 2 bases and J by 13 bases, with 12 bases between. Germline CDR1 is MNHEY and CDR2 is SVGAGI. Here the CDR3 reads CASSYVTGKQFF. The CDR3 DNA is TGTGCCAGCAGTTACGTCACAGGGAAACAGTTCTTC.

Concerning this clonotype: A read error is possible here, since a much larger clone lies one base away. The rearrangement joins TRBV6-2 or TRBV6-3 to TRBJ2-5; weak D call: TRBD1 (6 bases). This CDR3 has 16 residues. Germline V gives CDR1 MNHEY, CDR2 SVGEGT. V was shortened by 7 bases and J by 6 bases, with 24 bases between the two germline ends. CDR3 in DNA: TGTGCCAGCACTCCTGTCTCCGACAGGCATAGTAAGACCCAGTACTTC. Translated, it gives CASTPVSDRHSKTQYF.

This clonotype was observed many times. This sequence joins TRBV7-3 and TRBJ2-2; D gene uncertain. CDR1 is SGHTA, CDR2 FQGTGA, per germline. Trimming pared 2 bases from V and 0 bases from J, leaving 7 bases between. CDR3 length: 15 residues. The CDR3 spells CASSLGYSNTGELFF. DNA for the CDR3: TGTGCCAGCAGCTTAGGGTACTCGAACACCGGGGAGCTGTTTTTT. Variable domain in full (rest from reference TRBV7-3 and TRBJ2-2): GAGVSQTPSNKVTEKGKYVELRCDPISGHTALYWYRQSLGQGPEFLIYFQGTGAADDSGLPNDRFFAVRPEGSVSTLKIQRTERGDSAVYLCASSLGYSNTGELFFGEGSRLTVL.

This clonotype was seen only a few times. The chain couples TRBV20-1 to TRBJ2-3; TRBD2 aligns across 12 bases. The CDR3 is 16 residues long. The germline V gene has CDR1 DFQATT and CDR2 SNEGSKA (reference sequence). Trimming removed 6 bases from V and 5 bases from J; junction bases left unmatched: 12. The CDR3: CSATASSGGALDTQYF. CDR3 sequence (DNA): TGCAGTGCAACCGCCTCTAGCGGGGGGGCGTTAGATACGCAGTATTTT.

This clonotype has ten or more counts. The gene calls are TRBV10-3 and TRBJ2-5; D uncertain. Germline V lookup: CDR1 ENHRY, CDR2 SYGVKD. The CDR3 totals 14 residues. V lost 0 bases, J lost 2 bases, and 7 bases lay in between. The CDR3 loop reads CAISESGKQETQYF. DNA of the CDR3: TGTGCCATCAGTGAGTCGGGGAAACAAGAGACCCAGTACTTC.

This clonotype was seen many times. The V gene is TRBV6-2 or TRBV6-3, the J gene TRBJ1-2; D is unresolved. Trimming stripped 0 bases from V and 0 bases from J, with 5 bases between. This CDR3 spans 14 amino acids. CDR1 and CDR2 from the germline V gene are MNHEY and SVGEGT. The CDR3 region has the DNA TGTGCCAGCAGTTACTCGCGATCTAACTATGGCTACACCTTC. As protein: CASSYSRSNYGYTF.

This clonotype was detected ten times or more. The chain employs TRBV5-6 and TRBJ1-2; D is possibly TRBD1 (5 bases). CDR1 is SGHDT and CDR2 is YYEEEE in the germline V gene. The CDR3 covers 15 residues. The V end lost 4 bases, the J end lost 3 bases, and 16 bases lay between the germline ends. As DNA, the CDR3 is TGTGCCAGCAGCCAGGGTCTTCAGGCGGACTATGGCTACACCTTC. Its protein product is CASSQGLQADYGYTF. The complete variable domain, with remaining parts taken from reference TRBV5-6 and TRBJ1-2, reads DAGVTQSPTHLIKTRGQQVTLRCSPKSGHDTVSWYQQALGQGPQFIFQYYEEEERQRGNFPDRFSGHQFPNYSSELNVNALLLGDSALYLCASSQGLQADYGYTFGSGTRLTVV.

In its sample, this clonotype was seen a few times. The rearrangement uses TRBV28 and TRBJ2-7; D remains ambiguous. Trimming removed 5 bases at V and 3 bases at J, with 17 bases between. This CDR3 contains 15 residues. Germline lookup yields CDR1 MDHEN and CDR2 SYDVKM. CDR3: CASSTVNKDLYEQYF. DNA for the CDR3: TGTGCCAGCAGTACTGTCAACAAGGATCTCTACGAGCAGTACTTC.

This clonotype has a count of ten or more. This rearrangement joins TRBV6-5 to TRBJ2-7; D unresolved. Germline lookup yields CDR1 MNHEY and CDR2 SVGAGI. V was cut by 1 base and J by 3 bases, with 16 bases left in between. This CDR3 contains 16 residues. The CDR3 loop is CASSYFVGERIYEQYF. In DNA, the CDR3 is TGTGCCAGCAGTTACTTTGTCGGTGAGAGAATCTACGAGCAGTACTTC.

This clonotype was seen a handful of times. The V and J genes are TRBV30 and TRBJ2-7; D is unresolved. From germline, CDR1 is GTSNPN and CDR2 SVGIG (reference sequence). V lost 2 bases to trimming and J lost 3 bases, with 23 bases between them. The CDR3 length is 17 residues. The CDR3: CAWSPDPTATHHYEQYF. CDR3 nucleotide sequence: TGTGCCTGGAGTCCAGACCCCACAGCCACCCACCACTACGAGCAGTACTTC.